What follows are 27 T cell receptor beta chains derived from one specimen sequenced in a study of shared clonotypes between healthy human individuals. The data were produced by immunoSEQ multiplex PCR, yet TCRdb's version contains in-frame clones alone and is incomplete. The sample contains roughly 2.6 million clones, approximately 90% of which appear only once. The sample comprised naive CD4+ T cells sorted from blood. Specified subset: CD45RA+ positively selected. These receptors all come from a man aged 18 to 29 in good health.

This clone was detected a few times. This chain connects TRBV10-3 to TRBJ1-6; 10 positions match TRBD1. Germline values: CDR1 ENHRY, CDR2 SYGVKD. The J segment lost 5 bases and the V segment lost 10 bases, leaving 5 bases of the junction unmatched. The CDR3 consists of 14 residues. Here the CDR3 reads CATTGGADNSPLHF. The CDR3 DNA is TGTGCCACGACAGGGGGCGCGGATAATTCACCCCTCCACTTT.

The chain employs TRBV19 and TRBJ2-2, with D tentatively TRBD1 (5 bases). The CDR3 runs 14 residues. The germline gives CDR1 LNHDA, CDR2 SQIVND (reference sequence). V was trimmed by 4 bases and J by 3 bases, leaving 9 bases between them. Written as DNA, the CDR3 is TGTGCCAGTAGTACTCAGGGCGACACCGGGGAGCTGTTTTTT. It translates to CASSTQGDTGELFF.

The rearrangement joins TRBV30 to TRBJ2-3, with TRBD2 identical over 11 bases. The germline V gene encodes CDR1 GTSNPN and CDR2 SVGIG (reference sequence). V lost 3 bases, J lost 5 bases, and 10 bases stayed unmatched. The CDR3 consists of 16 residues. The CDR3 DNA is TGTGCCTGGAGCCGAACCAGGACTAGCGGGTTAGATACGCAGTATTTT. Its protein is CAWSRTRTSGLDTQYF. Looking up the rest from reference TRBV30 and TRBJ2-3 gives the full variable domain: SQTIHQWPATLVQPVGSPLSLECTVEGTSNPNLYWYRQAAGRGLQLLFYSVGIGQISSEVPQNLSASRPQDRQFILSSKKLLLSDSGFYLCAWSRTRTSGLDTQYFGPGTRLTVL.

The chain links TRBV4-1 to TRBJ2-3; TRBD2 aligns across 14 bases. The CDR3 runs 16 residues. In germline, CDR1 is MGHRA, CDR2 YSYEKL. V shed 1 base and J 8 bases; nucleotides not matched to a gene: 5. CDR3 DNA sequence: TGCGCCAGCAGCCAAGGGGGACTAGCGGGAGTGGTTACGCAGTATTTT. Protein sequence: CASSQGGLAGVVTQYF.

With respect to this clone: The same CDR3 arises from other DNA sequences in this sample as well. The chain carries TRBV19 and TRBJ2-7, with 9 nucleotides matching TRBD1. The germline V gene has CDR1 LNHDA and CDR2 SQIVND (reference sequence). The CDR3 has 14 amino acids. Trimming removed 4 bases from V and 2 bases from J; junction bases left unmatched: 3. The CDR3 loop reads CASSTRQGAYEQYF. Written as DNA, the CDR3 is TGTGCCAGTAGTACCCGACAGGGGGCCTACGAGCAGTACTTC.

This chain connects TRBV27 to TRBJ1-5; a possible D gene is TRBD1 (6 bases). CDR3 length: 15 residues. CDR1 is MNHEY, CDR2 SMNVEV, per germline (reference sequence). Trimming stripped 1 base from V and 3 bases from J, with 10 bases between. As DNA, the CDR3 is TGTGCCAGCAGTTTATTTTACAGGGTCAATCAGCCCCAGCATTTT. It encodes CASSLFYRVNQPQHF.

J is TRBJ2-7 and V is TRBV30, with 9 nucleotides matching TRBD1. This CDR3 spans 13 amino acids. J was trimmed by 5 bases and V by 5 bases; bases with no gene match: 7. Germline CDR1 and CDR2: GTSNPN and SVGIG (reference sequence). The CDR3 region is CAWGTGWANEQYF. DNA of the CDR3: TGTGCCTGGGGGACAGGGTGGGCTAACGAGCAGTACTTC.

The CDR3 loop is CASSVTGGTNNEQFF. CDR3 nucleotides: TGTGCCAGCAGCGTAACGGGGGGGACAAACAATGAGCAGTTCTTC. The chain recombines TRBV11-2 with TRBJ2-1; TRBD2 agrees at 8 bases. The CDR3 is made up of 15 amino acids. The ends lost 5 bases at V and 5 bases at J; junction bases unmatched: 8. Germline CDR1 SGHAT, CDR2 FQNNGV.

The genes are TRBV6-6 and TRBJ2-3, with D tentatively TRBD2 (5 bases). V dropped 8 bases and J dropped 9 bases, with 15 bases sitting between them. Per germline, CDR1 MNHNY and CDR2 SVGAGI (reference sequence). CDR3 size: 12 residues. CDR3 sequence (DNA): TGTGCCAGCGCTCACGGGGTTGGAACGCAGTATTTT. Residues: CASAHGVGTQYF.

The rearrangement links TRBV5-1 to TRBJ2-2; no firm D call. This CDR3 has 16 amino acids. Trimming removed 4 bases from V and 5 bases from J, with 18 bases in between. Germline values: CDR1 SGHRS, CDR2 YFSETQ. Here the CDR3 DNA reads TGCGCCAGCAGCATCCGGACGGGCGGAGAGACCGGGGAGCTGTTTTTT. Translation gives CASSIRTGGETGELFF.

Turning to this clone: Other DNA sequences in the sample encode the same CDR3. This sequence joins TRBV7-9 and TRBJ2-3; D not certain. The CDR3 totals 11 residues. The V and J ends lost 5 bases and 0 bases respectively, with 0 bases between them. The germline gives CDR1 SEHNR, CDR2 FQNEAQ (reference sequence). The CDR3 DNA reads TGTGCCAGCAGCAGCACAGATACGCAGTATTTT. Translated: CASSSTDTQYF.

The V gene is TRBV2, the J gene TRBJ1-2; possible D gene TRBD1, 5 bases. The CDR3 runs to 13 residues. Trimming took 6 bases from V and 4 from J, leaving 12 bases between them. Germline CDR1 is SNHLY and CDR2 is FYNNEI. The DNA for the CDR3 is TGTGCCAGCAGGGGGGAGGGTCTCTATGGCTACACCTTC. It yields the protein CASRGEGLYGYTF.

V gene TRBV28 combines with J gene TRBJ2-2; D may be TRBD1 or TRBD2 (6 bases each). The CDR3 is 16 amino acids. CDR1 MDHEN and CDR2 SYDVKM come from the germline V gene. V lost 6 bases and J 4 bases, leaving 18 bases between the germline ends. The CDR3 is CASSSTGARITGELFF. The CDR3 region has the DNA TGTGCCAGCAGCTCCACGGGGGCTAGGATCACCGGGGAGCTGTTTTTT.

The count of this clone is one. The V gene is TRBV10-3, the J gene TRBJ2-1; maybe TRBD1 (5 bases). The CDR3 has 13 amino acids. Germline values: CDR1 ENHRY, CDR2 SYGVKD. V lost 8 bases to trimming and J lost 7 bases, with 15 bases between them. The CDR3 nucleotides are TGTGCCATCCGTCTAGAAGGGGCTAATGAGCAGTTCTTC. As protein: CAIRLEGANEQFF.

The V and J genes are TRBV5-1 and TRBJ2-2; 7 bases line up with TRBD2. From germline, CDR1 is SGHRS and CDR2 YFSETQ. The length of the CDR3 is 15 residues. Germline trimming cut 4 bases from V and 5 bases from J; bases unmatched to any gene: 8. CDR3 amino acids: CASSLDWRETGELFF. The CDR3 bases are TGCGCCAGCAGCCTGGACTGGCGGGAGACCGGGGAGCTGTTTTTT.

V is TRBV4-1 and J is TRBJ2-2; unclear D gene. The CDR3 spans 16 residues. Germline-derived CDR1 and CDR2 are MGHRA and YSYEKL. V lost 3 bases and J lost 6, with 17 bases in between. CDR3 nucleotides: TGCGCCAGCAGCCAGGTTTGGCTAGTAGGTCCCGGGGAGCTGTTTTTT. This encodes CASSQVWLVGPGELFF.

The V call is TRBV5-1, the J call TRBJ2-1; maybe TRBD1 (5 bases). Germline V gene sequence: CDR1 SGHRS, CDR2 YFSETQ. The CDR3 loop spans 14 amino acids. Deletions cut 4 bases from V and 8 bases from J, with 16 bases between. The CDR3 bases are TGCGCCAGCAGCCAGGTAGCTGGGGCCGATGAGCAGTTCTTC. It yields the protein CASSQVAGADEQFF.

The rearrangement uses TRBV7-2 and TRBJ2-3, with D uncertain. The CDR3 runs 11 residues. CDR1 is SGHTA, CDR2 FQGNSA, per germline. Trimming stripped 5 bases from V and 7 bases from J, with 7 bases between. The CDR3 region has the DNA TGTGCCAGCAGCCTGGGTCATACGCAGTATTTT. Its protein is CASSLGHTQYF.

The chain has TRBV13 and TRBJ1-2; D not certain. CDR3 length: 14 residues. Germline V gene sequence: CDR1 PRHDT, CDR2 FYEKMQ (reference sequence). V was cut by 0 bases and J by 2 bases, with 7 bases left in between. CDR3: CASSLGSTNYGYTF. The CDR3 nucleotides are TGTGCCAGCAGCTTAGGCTCCACAAACTATGGCTACACCTTC.

For this clone: This specimen includes other DNA sequences encoding the same CDR3. The V gene is TRBV5-1, the J gene TRBJ2-5; D is ambiguous. Looked up from germline, CDR1 is SGHRS and CDR2 is YFSETQ. The V and J ends lost 2 bases and 2 bases respectively, with 4 bases between them. The CDR3 covers 12 residues. In nucleotides, the CDR3 is TGCGCCAGCAGCTTCAGTCAAGAGACCCAGTACTTC. Translation gives CASSFSQETQYF.

CDR3: CASSLGPGYMNTEAFF. In DNA form, the CDR3 reads TGTGCCAGCAGCTTAGGGCCAGGTTACATGAACACTGAAGCTTTCTTT. The chain carries TRBV7-9 and TRBJ1-1; D is unclear. The CDR3 loop spans 16 amino acids. Trimming left V 1 base short and J 0 bases short, with 12 bases between. Germline assignment: CDR1 SEHNR and CDR2 FQNEAQ (reference sequence).

This clone appeared a single time. This chain joins TRBV7-8 and TRBJ1-4; 7 bases match TRBD1. CDR1 and CDR2 from the germline V gene are SGHVS and FQNEAQ. The CDR3 loop spans 15 amino acids. Unmatched junction bases numbered 7, after V lost 0 bases and J lost 9 bases. The CDR3, as DNA: TGTGCCAGCAGCTTAGCGCCCGACAGGGAAAAAAAACTGTTTTTT. Its protein is CASSLAPDREKKLFF.

This chain uses TRBV2 with TRBJ2-2; D unresolved. This CDR3 contains 11 residues. The V end lost 6 bases, the J end lost 8 bases, and 7 bases lay between the germline ends. Germline CDR1 SNHLY, CDR2 FYNNEI. The CDR3 DNA sequence: TGTGCCAGCAGGGGATTAGGGGAGCTGTTTTTT. This translates into CASRGLGELFF.

V and J are TRBV5-1 and TRBJ2-5; D unclear. Trimming took 4 bases from V and 5 from J, leaving 12 bases between them. The CDR3 has 13 amino acids. Looked up from germline, CDR1 is SGHRS and CDR2 is YFSETQ. The CDR3 DNA reads TGCGCCAGCAGCGTCTTAGCTACGGAGACCCAGTACTTC. Translation: CASSVLATETQYF.

CDR3 DNA sequence: TGTGCCAGCTCACCATCTCAAGCGGGGTGGCAGCTCCTCACCGGGGAGCTGTTTTTT. Translating it yields CASSPSQAGWQLLTGELFF. V is TRBV18 and J is TRBJ2-2, with 7 bases lining up with TRBD2. The CDR3 contains 19 residues. J gave up 4 bases and V 2 bases, and 16 bases lay outside the gene matches. Germline V CDR1 and CDR2: KGHSH, LQKENI.

The V and J genes are TRBV5-1 and TRBJ2-2, with 9 bases aligning to TRBD2. The CDR3 is 16 residues long. Losses at the gene ends were 3 bases for V and 6 bases for J; bases not matched to a gene: 9. The germline V gene has CDR1 SGHRS and CDR2 YFSETQ. The CDR3 nucleotides read TGCGCCAGCAGCTGGGGACTAGCCTATACCGCCGGGGAGCTGTTTTTT. This encodes CASSWGLAYTAGELFF.

The rearrangement joins TRBV18 to TRBJ2-7, with 9 bases that match TRBD1. The CDR3 has 15 residues. After removal of 3 bases from V and 5 bases from J, the junction contained 8 bases not matched to a gene. Germline-derived CDR1 and CDR2 are KGHSH and LQKENI. The chain's CDR3 is CASSPSGTGMNEQYF. For the CDR3, the DNA is TGTGCCAGCTCACCCTCCGGGACAGGGATGAACGAGCAGTACTTC.